Included here is one T cell receptor beta chain sequence, with context. The target of this receptor is not known. There are no base qualities to consult, and no much larger clone falls within one base. At diagnosis, tumor, uninvolved tumor-adjacent lung and peripheral blood were collected and then preserved as a mix of FFPE and fresh-frozen material. For TCR repertoire profiling, blood samples were analyzed as peripheral blood mononuclear cells. The immunoSEQ Assay was used to sequence TCR beta CDR3 regions from DNA. Regarding the original processing steps: To compute T cell density, TCR beta template counts were normalized to usable DNA, which was estimated by amplifying housekeeping genes. Richness was estimated using the preseqR package, with extrapolation to 400,000 templates for PBMC samples and to 120,000 templates for tissue samples. Clonality was calculated as one minus Pielou's evenness. Tissue-enriched TCRs were identified by differential abundance testing using productive amino-acid clonotypes, minimum total count 5 and alpha 0.1. The Jaccard Index and the Morisita Overlap Index were used to quantify repertoire overlap between compartments. GLIPH grouped TCR beta CDR3s together with public tetramer-defined viral CDR3s, and a viral motif had to include at least three viral sequences and show V-gene enrichment. Here the immuneACCESS table is served through TCRdb, limited to in-frame sequences with V and J called. Missing clones are a known gap in these copies; in checked studies unresolved V genes cover under half, and the rest lacks a known reason. V and J calls and clone size are given by that table; D and trimming were obtained from the DNA. The table for this sample lists 64,000 or so clones; roughly 90% of them were counted only once. In total, the top ten clones hold nearly 2% of the sample.

A distance of 17 bases separates the germline ends of V and J, which lose 4 bases and 6 bases respectively. Sequences SGHRS (CDR1) and YFSETQ (CDR2) are obtained from the germline V gene. The CDR3 numbers 14 residues from cysteine through phenylalanine. Only the CDR3 region is kept as DNA, spanning 42 bases read in frame from base 1. This sample is part of a study of T cells in localized non-small cell lung cancer (TCRdb year 2020). About the investigation overall: The study examined T cell repertoires in roughly 240 patients with early-stage NSCLC and compared tumors with uninvolved tumor-adjacent lungs. The mean age of the NSCLC patients was just over 65 years, with 120 to 150 men and about a hundred women. The cohort consisted of approximately 240 treatment-naive NSCLC patients whose localized lung tumors had been resected. The study at large found these results: A median of approximately 57 of the top 100 tumor clones were detected in paired uninvolved adjacent lung, and around 27 of these tumor clones were also found among the top 100 clones of the paired uninvolved adjacent lung. Longer overall survival was associated with higher blood T cell density, whereas shorter survival was associated with higher adjacent-lung clonality. Since the design was exploratory, TCR variables were selected using unadjusted p-values with no false-discovery rate correction. Uninvolved tumor-adjacent lung showed the highest T cell clonality, higher than tumor, which suggests more focused antigenic responses in the uninvolved tumor-adjacent lung. Because multi-region tumor sequencing was not performed, intratumor heterogeneity could not be ruled out.

This specimen consisted of peripheral blood, obtained before any cancer treatment. This receptor chain uses TRBV5-1 and TRBJ2-7; the best D guess is TRBD1, with 6 bases matching. This TCR derives from a woman between 35 and 70 years old with stage I lung adenocarcinoma. The sequenced DNA is TGCGCCAGCAGCATTGGACAGCCCGCGGCCGAGCAGTACTTC. Translated, it gives CASSIGQPAAEQYF.